This TCR beta chain derives from a study of shared clonotypes between healthy human individuals. The CDR3 has 13 amino acids. From germline, CDR1 is SGHNT and CDR2 YYREEE (reference sequence). Trimming left V 4 bases short and J 7 bases short, with 11 bases between. Whole-study findings and limits: Against clonotypes common to all four donors, non-shared ones had lower generation probabilities. In general, naive subsets displayed greater estimated richness than memory subsets did. Researchers sampled blood only, noting tissue repertoires likely differ. Though the depth was large, rarefaction showed that sorted-subset sequencing was incomplete.

It was CD45RO-negative cells, positively selected for CCR7, that made up naive CD8 cells, with terminally differentiated effector memory CD45RA+ cells excluded. Clones were read by immunoSEQ multiplex PCR, and TCRdb kept only the in-frame ones, dropping some. The table records just over 2,000,000 clones, about 95% of them present only once. As to this clone: What it binds is unknown.

The V call is TRBV5-4, the J call TRBJ2-2, with a possible D match to TRBD1 (6 bases). The sequenced sample was naive CD8+ T cells sorted from blood. This TCR was sampled from a young man in good health. DNA of the CDR3: TGTGCCAGCAGCCCAGGGGACGGCGGGGAGCTGTTTTTT. This codes for CASSPGDGGELFF.